This is a list of T cell receptor beta chains from one sample in a study of CD8+ T cells in alopecia areata. The data were produced by immunoSEQ multiplex PCR, yet TCRdb's version contains in-frame clones alone and is incomplete. This sample has approximately 150,000 clones; less than 70% occur once, and the top ten carry 13% to 15%. Source: CD4+ T cells sorted from blood, taken at week 24, from a patient treated with tofacitinib. Source of these receptors: a human donor with alopecia areata. Both conserved end residues are part of each CDR3. The D gene is left open where the match is weak. Clone size is shown for a subset of rows, as once, few, many or a class of expanded clone.

clone_size	d_call	v_call	j_call	cdr3_nt	cdr3_aa
once	-	TRBV18	TRBJ2-3	TGTGCCAGCTCACCACCCAGCCGGCAGGGAAGTACGCAGTATTTT	CASSPPSRQGSTQYF
-	-	TRBV7-3	TRBJ2-1	TGTGCCAGCAGCTTACTCGCAGCCCAGACGGATGAGCAGTTCTTC	CASSLLAAQTDEQFF
-	-	TRBV29-1	TRBJ1-1	TGCAGCGTCGTTGTGGGGGACACTGAAGCTTTCTTT	CSVVVGDTEAFF
-	-	TRBV2	TRBJ2-1	TGTGCCAGCAGTTCTACAGGGTATTATTCGAACGAGCAGTTCTTC	CASSSTGYYSNEQFF
few	-	TRBV7-8	TRBJ2-5	TGTGCCGTAGATAGCGGAACCCCCTGGGAGACCCAGTACTTC	CAVDSGTPWETQYF
-	-	TRBV5-6	TRBJ2-7	TGTGCCAGCAGCTATGCGGGGCGGTACGAGCAGTACTTC	CASSYAGRYEQYF
-	TRBD1	TRBV6-5	TRBJ1-2	TGTGCCAGCAGTTACGACAGGGACAGGCGCTATGGCTACACCTTC	CASSYDRDRRYGYTF
-	-	TRBV27	TRBJ1-1	TGTGCCAGCACTAACAGGGTGGGAACTGAAGCTTTCTTT	CASTNRVGTEAFF
few	-	TRBV6-1	TRBJ2-5	TGTGCCACCATGAGGTCGGCACAACAAGAGACCCAGTACTTC	CATMRSAQQETQYF
-	TRBD2	TRBV5-6	TRBJ2-7	TGTGCCAGCAGCTTTCAGGGAGGGACCTACGAGCAGTACTTC	CASSFQGGTYEQYF
few	TRBD1	TRBV29-1	TRBJ1-2	TGCAGCGTTGACGGGACAGGGGTAGCTGGCTACACCTTC	CSVDGTGVAGYTF
-	-	TRBV5-1	TRBJ1-1	TGCGCCAGCAGCCCGACCGAATTGAACACTGAAGCTTTCTTT	CASSPTELNTEAFF
-	-	TRBV5-1	TRBJ1-1	TGCGCCAGCAGCTTGGATGGATACACTGAAGCTTTCTTT	CASSLDGYTEAFF
-	-	TRBV5-6	TRBJ2-1	TGTGCCAGCAACTCGGGGCTAGTTAATGAGCAGTTCTTC	CASNSGLVNEQFF
-	TRBD1	TRBV2	TRBJ1-2	TGTGCCAGCAGCGTCGGACAGGGGGGCTATGGCTACACCTTC	CASSVGQGGYGYTF
few	-	TRBV9	TRBJ1-2	TGTGCCAGCAGCGTAGCAGGGGATGGCTACACCTTC	CASSVAGDGYTF